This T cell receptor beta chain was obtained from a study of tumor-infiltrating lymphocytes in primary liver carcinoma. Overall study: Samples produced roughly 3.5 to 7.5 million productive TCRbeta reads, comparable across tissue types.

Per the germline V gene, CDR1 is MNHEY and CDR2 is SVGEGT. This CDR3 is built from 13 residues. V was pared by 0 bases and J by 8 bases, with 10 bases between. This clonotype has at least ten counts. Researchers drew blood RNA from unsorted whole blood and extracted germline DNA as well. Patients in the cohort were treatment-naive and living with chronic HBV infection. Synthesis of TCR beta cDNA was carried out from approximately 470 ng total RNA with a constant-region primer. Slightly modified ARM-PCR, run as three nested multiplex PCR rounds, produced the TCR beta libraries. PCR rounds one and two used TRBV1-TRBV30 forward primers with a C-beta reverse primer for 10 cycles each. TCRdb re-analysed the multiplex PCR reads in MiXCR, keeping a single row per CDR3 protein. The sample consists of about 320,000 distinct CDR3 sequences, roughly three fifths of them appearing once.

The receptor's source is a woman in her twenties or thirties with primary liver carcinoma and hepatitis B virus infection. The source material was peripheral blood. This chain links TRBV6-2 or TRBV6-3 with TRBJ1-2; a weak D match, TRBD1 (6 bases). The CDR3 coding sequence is TGTGCCAGCAGTTACTCGGGGGCGCGGGGCTACACCTTC. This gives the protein CASSYSGARGYTF.